One and the same sample provided the 32 T cell receptor beta chains below, sequenced in a study of CD8+CD57+ T cells in acquired aplastic anemia. Those patients picked for sequencing had displayed CD8+CD57+ cell expansion on flow cytometry. Genomic DNA, the template, was used for profiling of the TCR beta VDJ and CDR3. TCRdb re-called the reads with MiXCR, one entry per CDR3 protein. The repertoire holds roughly 250,000 distinct CDR3 sequences, with around 45% as singletons. The sequenced material came from sorted CD4+, CD8+, or CD8+CD57+ T cells (not recorded which) from PBMCs. These receptors were obtained from a human donor with aplastic anemia.

The V gene is TRBV7-2, the J gene TRBJ1-2; possibly TRBD1 for D (6 bases). Germline-derived CDR1 and CDR2 are SGHTA and FQGNSA. The V end lost 6 bases, the J end lost 9 bases, and 14 bases lay between the germline ends. The CDR3 contains 12 residues. The CDR3 sequence is CASSYGTKRYTF. The CDR3 DNA follows: TGTGCCAGCAGTTACGGGACAAAACGCTACACCTTC. Full variable domain (remainder filled in from reference TRBV7-2 and TRBJ1-2): GAGVSQSPSNKVTEKGKDVELRCDPISGHTALYWYRQSLGQGLEFLIYFQGNSAPDKSGLPSDRFSAERTGGSVSTLTIQRTQQEDSAVYLCASSYGTKRYTFGSGTRLTVV.

This clonotype came up many times. V and J are TRBV20-1 and TRBJ1-2; 7 positions agree with TRBD1. The CDR3 runs to 13 residues. J gave up 4 bases and V 0 bases, and 2 bases lay outside the gene matches. CDR1 and CDR2 (germline): DFQATT, SNEGSKA (reference sequence). Here the CDR3 DNA reads TGCAGTGCTAGAGAGACAGGGCTCTATGGCTACACCTTC. The encoded protein is CSARETGLYGYTF.

There are many counts of this clonotype. The genes are TRBV9 and TRBJ1-2, with D unresolved. The germline V and J ends were trimmed by 3 bases and 4 bases, with 10 bases remaining between them. CDR3 size: 13 residues. Germline V gene lookup returns CDR1 SGDLS and CDR2 YYNGEE. The CDR3 sequence is CASSGQVRYGYTF. The DNA for the CDR3 is TGTGCCAGCAGCGGTCAGGTCCGCTATGGCTACACCTTC.

The V call is TRBV14, the J call TRBJ1-2; TRBD1 is a possible D gene (6 bases). The CDR3 loop spans 14 amino acids. V lost 4 bases and J lost 12, with 21 bases in between. Germline CDR1 is SGHDN and CDR2 is FVKESK. Here the CDR3 reads CASSPFTGQSWNTF. The CDR3 nucleotides read TGTGCCAGCAGCCCCTTCACAGGGCAATCATGGAACACCTTC.

The V and J genes are TRBV10-1 and TRBJ2-7; 11 positions agree with TRBD1. With V trimmed by 8 bases and J by 5 bases, 5 bases remained unmatched. This CDR3 comprises 13 residues. Germline CDR1 is WNHNN and CDR2 is SYGVQD (reference sequence). The CDR3 spells CASLGQGVDEQYF. In DNA form, the CDR3 reads TGCGCCAGCCTGGGACAGGGGGTCGACGAGCAGTACTTC.

This clonotype was seen once. The chain links TRBV25-1 to TRBJ1-1; a possible D gene is TRBD1 (6 bases). Germline CDR1 is MGHDK and CDR2 is SYGVNS. V was cut by 11 bases and J by 0 bases, with 19 bases left in between. The CDR3 runs to 15 residues. This chain's CDR3 is CAWTKQGGLNTEAFF. As DNA, the CDR3 is TGTGCCTGGACCAAACAAGGGGGACTGAACACTGAAGCTTTCTTT.

The chain is built from TRBV7-2 and TRBJ1-6; possibly TRBD1 for D (5 bases). This CDR3 comprises 14 residues. The V and J ends lost 5 bases and 12 bases respectively, with 17 bases between them. Per the germline V gene, CDR1 is SGHTA and CDR2 is FQGNSA. CDR3 in amino acids: CASSNTGTGGPLHF. CDR3 in DNA: TGTGCCAGCAGCAACACGGGAACGGGGGGACCCCTCCACTTT.

This clonotype appeared a few times. The rearrangement links TRBV7-9 to TRBJ1-1; 7 bases are a match to TRBD1. CDR1 SEHNR and CDR2 FQNEAQ come from the germline V gene (reference sequence). CDR3 length: 15 amino acids. Trimming cost V 5 bases and J 5 bases; bases outside gene matches: 11. CDR3 amino acids: CASSAIRGEKTEAFF. CDR3 coding DNA: TGTGCCAGCAGCGCGATCAGGGGGGAGAAGACTGAAGCTTTCTTT.

This clonotype was seen a single time. This chain uses TRBV27 with TRBJ2-7; 9 positions match TRBD1. The junction had 10 bases not matched to a gene; V was cut back by 6 bases and J by 7 bases. The length of the CDR3 is 14 residues. CDR1 and CDR2 (germline): MNHEY, SMNVEV (reference sequence). CDR3 protein: CASRSDRGLREQYF. CDR3 sequence (DNA): TGTGCCAGCAGATCGGACAGGGGCCTTAGGGAGCAGTACTTC.

This clonotype was recorded at least ten times. V gene TRBV6-1 combines with J gene TRBJ1-1; no clear D gene. The CDR3 contains 12 residues. Trimming pared 2 bases from V and 10 bases from J, leaving 11 bases between. Germline V lookup: CDR1 MNHNS, CDR2 SASEGT. The CDR3 DNA follows: TGTGCCAGCAGTGAACGGCTAGCGGGAGCTTTCTTT. Protein product: CASSERLAGAFF.

There are many counts of this clonotype. The V gene is TRBV7-9, the J gene TRBJ1-1; weak D call: TRBD1 (5 bases). The V end lost 1 base, the J end lost 1 base, and 13 bases lay between the germline ends. Germline loops: CDR1 SEHNR, CDR2 FQNEAQ (reference sequence). The CDR3 consists of 16 residues. CDR3 DNA sequence: TGTGCCAGCAGCTTAGGTCCCGGGACGGCGAACACTGAAGCTTTCTTT. Residues: CASSLGPGTANTEAFF.

There are a few counts of this clonotype. The chain combines TRBV3-1 with TRBJ2-1, with 7 nucleotides matching TRBD2. This CDR3 region has 16 residues. In germline, CDR1 is LGHDT, CDR2 YNNKEL (reference sequence). With 4 bases clipped from V and 0 bases from J, the junction kept 6 bases outside the gene matches. The CDR3 bases are TGTGCCAGCAGCCCCAAGCGGGGAAGCTCCTACAATGAGCAGTTCTTC. Residues: CASSPKRGSSYNEQFF.

The chain employs TRBV15 and TRBJ2-2, with unresolved D. V lost 3 bases to trimming and J lost 3 bases, with 14 bases between them. CDR1 is LNHNV, CDR2 YYDKDF, per germline (reference sequence). The CDR3 is made up of 16 amino acids. CDR3 protein: CATSSLRGTDTGELFF. For the CDR3, the DNA is TGTGCCACCAGCAGTCTACGAGGCACCGACACCGGGGAGCTGTTTTTT.

This clonotype was seen just once. The chain uses TRBV29-1 and TRBJ1-2; D is unclear. This CDR3 region has 13 residues. Trimming removed 2 bases at V and 4 bases at J, with 11 bases between. Germline V lookup: CDR1 SQVTM, CDR2 ANQGSEA. The CDR3 protein is CSVERGSVYGYTF. The CDR3 DNA is TGCAGCGTTGAACGCGGGAGTGTCTATGGCTACACCTTC. The full variable domain, in which reference TRBV29-1 and TRBJ1-2 provide the parts outside the CDR3, is SAVISQKPSRDICQRGTSLTIQCQVDSQVTMMFWYRQQPGQSLTLIATANQGSEATYESGFVIDKFPISRPNLTFSTLTVSNMSPEDSSIYLCSVERGSVYGYTFGSGTRLTVV.

This chain uses TRBV2 with TRBJ2-7; 7 bases map to TRBD2. Trimming removed 6 bases from V and 3 bases from J; junction bases left unmatched: 11. The CDR3 covers 15 residues. CDR1 is SNHLY, CDR2 FYNNEI, per germline. The CDR3 DNA sequence: TGTGCCAGCAGCTCGACTAGCCCAAACTGCTACGAGCAGTACTTC. This translates into CASSSTSPNCYEQYF. The variable domain in full, with the rest retrieved from reference TRBV2 and TRBJ2-7, is EPEVTQTPSHQVTQMGQEVILRCVPISNHLYFYWYRQILGQKVEFLVSFYNNEISEKSEIFDDQFSVERPDGSNFTLKIRSTKLEDSAMYFCASSSTSPNCYEQYFGPGTRLTVT.

This clonotype appeared a few times. The rearrangement uses TRBV20-1 and TRBJ2-5, with D maybe TRBD1 (7 bases). The CDR3 is 13 amino acids. The V and J ends lost 2 bases and 4 bases respectively, with 11 bases between them. In germline, CDR1 is DFQATT, CDR2 SNEGSKA (reference sequence). The CDR3 is CSARWGDRETQYF. CDR3 DNA: TGCAGTGCTAGATGGGGGGACAGAGAGACCCAGTACTTC.

This clonotype was found many times. The V call is TRBV2, the J call TRBJ1-6; D gene uncertain. Trimming left V 8 bases short and J 0 bases short, with 11 bases between. CDR3 size: 15 residues. CDR1 is SNHLY, CDR2 FYNNEI, per germline. CDR3 bases: TGTGCCAGCGGCCCAGGAAGCTCCTATAATTCACCCCTCCACTTT. As protein: CASGPGSSYNSPLHF.

V usage is TRBV3-1 and J usage is TRBJ1-4, with D hard to call. Trimming left V 6 bases short and J 1 base short, with 12 bases between. This CDR3 has 15 residues. The germline V gene encodes CDR1 LGHDT and CDR2 YNNKEL (reference sequence). The CDR3 reads CASSPELLTNEKLFF. In DNA, the CDR3 is TGTGCCAGCAGTCCAGAACTTTTAACTAATGAAAAACTGTTTTTT.

The V call is TRBV29-1, the J call TRBJ1-3; D gene ambiguous. From germline, CDR1 is SQVTM and CDR2 ANQGSEA. V dropped 4 bases and J dropped 6 bases, with 7 bases sitting between them. The CDR3 is 11 residues long. The CDR3 is CSVAHLNTIYF. CDR3 nucleotide sequence: TGCAGCGTTGCCCACTTAAACACCATATATTTT. Variable domain in full (rest from reference TRBV29-1 and TRBJ1-3): SAVISQKPSRDICQRGTSLTIQCQVDSQVTMMFWYRQQPGQSLTLIATANQGSEATYESGFVIDKFPISRPNLTFSTLTVSNMSPEDSSIYLCSVAHLNTIYFGEGSWLTVV.

The rearrangement joins TRBV7-2 to TRBJ1-6; no definite D call. Germline values: CDR1 SGHTA, CDR2 FQGNSA. Deletions cut 1 base from V and 0 bases from J, with 7 bases between. The CDR3 has 16 residues. This CDR3 reads CASSLVGSSYNSPLHF. The CDR3 nucleotides read TGTGCCAGCAGCTTAGTGGGGAGCTCCTATAATTCACCCCTCCACTTT.

This chain links TRBV9 with TRBJ2-1; 9 positions agree with TRBD1. The CDR3 contains 14 residues. CDR1 and CDR2 from the germline V gene are SGDLS and YYNGEE. With 3 bases clipped from V and 7 bases from J, the junction kept 5 bases outside the gene matches. CDR3 in DNA: TGTGCCAGCAGCGACGGGACAGGGAAGAATGAGCAGTTCTTC. The encoded protein is CASSDGTGKNEQFF.

This clonotype was observed at least ten times. The chain employs TRBV28 and TRBJ1-2, with D unresolved. Germline CDR1 reads MDHEN; CDR2 reads SYDVKM. This CDR3 contains 15 residues. V was pared by 2 bases and J by 2 bases, with 12 bases between. The CDR3: CASSLTVAGNYGYTF. The CDR3, as DNA: TGTGCCAGCAGTTTAACTGTGGCGGGGAACTATGGCTACACCTTC.

This clonotype was found once. J is TRBJ1-6 and V is TRBV7-7; D call uncertain. Germline-derived CDR1 and CDR2 are SSHAT and FNYEAQ (reference sequence). This CDR3 has 13 residues. The chain's CDR3 is CAGSLDYNSPLHF. The CDR3 nucleotides are TGTGCTGGCAGCTTAGATTATAATTCACCCCTCCACTTT.

The CDR3 protein is CASSVSYWLARGTGELFF. DNA for the CDR3: TGTGCCAGCAGCGTGTCTTATTGGCTAGCGCGAGGCACCGGGGAGCTGTTTTTT. The rearrangement uses TRBV9 and TRBJ2-2; tentative D call: TRBD2 (6 bases). V was pared by 2 bases and J by 4 bases, with 21 bases between. The CDR3 spans 18 residues. From germline, CDR1 is SGDLS and CDR2 YYNGEE. The complete variable domain, with remaining parts taken from reference TRBV9 and TRBJ2-2, reads DSGVTQTPKHLITATGQRVTLRCSPRSGDLSVYWYQQSLDQGLQFLIQYYNGEERAKGNILERFSAQQFPDLHSELNLSSLELGDSALYFCASSVSYWLARGTGELFFGEGSRLTVL.

Concerning this clonotype itself: This sequence may be a read error, since a much larger clone differs from it by one base. This chain connects TRBV14 to TRBJ2-1; D ambiguous. The CDR3 totals 16 residues. CDR1 SGHDN and CDR2 FVKESK come from the germline V gene. The CDR3 nucleotides read TGTGCCAGCAGCCAATTGCGCCACAGCTCCTGCAATGAGCAGTTCTTC. Protein sequence: CASSQLRHSSCNEQFF.

As to this clonotype: Since a much larger clone is just one base distant, this may be a read error. The chain uses TRBV12-3 or TRBV12-4 and TRBJ1-2; the match to TRBD1 covers 7 bases. The length of the CDR3 is 16 residues. The CDR3 nucleotides are TGTGCCAACAGTTTAGACGACAGGGCAGAAGACTATGGCTACACCTTC. This translates into CANSLDDRAEDYGYTF.

Many counts were recorded for this clonotype. The V gene is TRBV6-6, the J gene TRBJ1-1, with D uncertain. This CDR3 spans 17 amino acids. Germline CDR1 MNHNY, CDR2 SVGAGI (reference sequence). The V end was cut by 1 base, the J end by 0 bases, with 15 bases between. The CDR3 nucleotides read TGTGCCAGCAGTTACTACGGAGGGATTGCCATGAACACTGAAGCTTTCTTT. The encoded protein is CASSYYGGIAMNTEAFF.

This clonotype appeared a single time. V and J are TRBV9 and TRBJ1-2; D gene uncertain. Between the trimmed V and J ends, which lost 0 bases and 4 bases, there was a span of 7 bases. There are 13 residues in the CDR3. The germline V gene has CDR1 SGDLS and CDR2 YYNGEE. The CDR3: CASSVGGSYGYTF. CDR3 in DNA: TGTGCCAGCAGCGTAGGAGGGAGCTATGGCTACACCTTC.

This clonotype has a count of ten or more. The chain recombines TRBV7-9 with TRBJ1-6; D remains ambiguous. V was trimmed by 0 bases and J by 5 bases, leaving 8 bases between them. Germline CDR1 SEHNR, CDR2 FQNEAQ (reference sequence). The CDR3 runs 15 residues. The CDR3 DNA follows: TGTGCCAGCAGCTTAGCTCCGGGAAATAATTCACCCCTCCACTTT. Its protein product is CASSLAPGNNSPLHF. Based on the CDR3 plus reference TRBV7-9 and TRBJ1-6, the full variable domain is DTGVSQNPRHKITKRGQNVTFRCDPISEHNRLYWYRQTLGQGPEFLTYFQNEAQLEKSRLLSDRFSAERPKGSFSTLEIQRTEQGDSAMYLCASSLAPGNNSPLHFGNGTRLTVT.

This clonotype was detected ten times or more. The J gene is TRBJ2-1, the V gene TRBV5-8; the D call may be TRBD1 or TRBD2 (5 bases each). CDR1 is SGHTS and CDR2 is YDEGEE in the germline V gene. CDR3 size: 14 residues. The V gene lost 4 bases and the J gene lost 3 bases, with 11 bases spanning the gap. The CDR3 DNA sequence: TGTGCCAGCAGCGGGGACGCAAGCTACAATGAGCAGTTCTTC. Its translation is CASSGDASYNEQFF.

This clonotype showed up many times. CDR3 DNA: TGTGCCACCTGGGGCAACTATGGCTACACCTTC. Its protein is CATWGNYGYTF. This chain connects TRBV19 to TRBJ1-2; D perhaps matches TRBD1 (5 bases). CDR1 is LNHDA, CDR2 SQIVND, per germline (reference sequence). V lost 10 bases to trimming and J lost 2 bases, with 8 bases between them. This CDR3 is 11 amino acids long. The complete variable domain, with remaining parts taken from reference TRBV19 and TRBJ1-2, reads DGGITQSPKYLFRKEGQNVTLSCEQNLNHDAMYWYRQDPGQGLRLIYYSQIVNDFQKGDIAEGYSVSREKKESFPLTVTSAQKNPTAFYLCATWGNYGYTFGSGTRLTVV.

This clonotype has just a few counts. The chain employs TRBV7-8 and TRBJ2-1, with D unclear. This CDR3 comprises 13 residues. The germline V gene encodes CDR1 SGHVS and CDR2 FQNEAQ. V was cut by 6 bases and J by 13 bases, with 19 bases left in between. The CDR3, as DNA: TGTGCCAGCAGTTACTCGGCACCTAAAAGCCAGTTCTTC. This codes for CASSYSAPKSQFF.